This TCR beta chain came from a study of CD8+ T cells in alopecia areata. TCR sequencing used cDNA made by reverse transcription of extracted RNA. Using immunoSEQ multiplex PCR, the repertoire was profiled, and TCRdb retains in-frame clones only, with some absent. Of some 170,000 clones listed, 59% are singletons. The germline CDR1 and CDR2 sequences are LNHNV and YYDKDF (reference sequence). The junction had 1 base not matched to a gene; V was cut back by 5 bases and J by 8 bases. This CDR3 region has 11 residues. This receptor was identified in a human donor with alopecia areata. The chain couples TRBV15 to TRBJ2-3; 7 nucleotides line up with TRBD2. The sequencing used CD4+ T cells sorted from blood, collected at week 0. The CDR3 reads CATSGGGTQYF. For the CDR3, the DNA is TGTGCCACCAGCGGGGGGGGTACGCAGTATTTT.